This T cell receptor beta chain originates from a study of blood T cell repertoires in COVID-19. Study summary: Sample material is recorded as cDNA or gDNA derived from T cells, B-cell-depleted T cells, or PBMCs.

TCRdb keeps only in-frame clones here, not all; method: immunoSEQ multiplex PCR. In the table there are 200,000 to 250,000 clones, approximately 81% of which are singletons. The sample taken for sequencing was peripheral blood. The sequence was obtained from a woman in her sixties or seventies who had recovered from COVID-19.

CDR3 in amino acids: CASSSGRANEQFF. For the CDR3, the DNA is TGTGCCAGCAGCTCGGGCAGGGCCAATGAGCAGTTCTTC. The chain recombines TRBV11-2 with TRBJ2-1; a possible D gene is TRBD1 (5 bases). Germline CDR1 reads SGHAT; CDR2 reads FQNNGV. Trimming removed 4 bases at V and 6 bases at J, with 10 bases between. The CDR3 is 13 residues long.